The present T cell receptor (beta chain) was sequenced within a study of T-cell reconstitution after alpha-beta-depleted transplantation in children. This clonotype was detected ten times or more. No antigen is known for it. Study results and limitations: High day-60 TCRbeta diversity in some patients came from surviving recipient T cells and thymic progenitors. T-cell numbers and diversity one year post-transplant derived largely from freshly generated T cells. About two months after transplant, alpha-beta T cells reportedly came from several hundred expanded graft clones.

A library of TCRbeta sequences, prepared with unique molecular identifiers, was generated. From the PCR reads, TCRdb called clonotypes with MiXCR, one entry per CDR3 protein. This table has 490,000 or so distinct CDR3 sequences, over 9.5% appearing once. This CDR3 is 15 amino acids long. Germline-derived CDR1 and CDR2 are SGHTA and FQGNSA. Trimming left V 1 base short and J 2 bases short, with 12 bases between. The chain carries TRBV7-2 and TRBJ2-7; D is possibly TRBD1 or TRBD2 (5 bases each). This TCR was sampled from a child aged 2 to 15 with inherited bone marrow failure, due to receive a stem cell transplant. Sequenced here: PBMCs, sampled before TCRalphabeta/CD19-depleted stem cell transplant. The CDR3 here is CASSLVGTLAYEQYF. The CDR3 nucleotides are TGTGCCAGCAGCTTAGTAGGGACCCTCGCCTACGAGCAGTACTTC. Drawing the rest from reference TRBV7-2 and TRBJ2-7, the complete variable domain is GAGVSQSPSNKVTEKGKDVELRCDPISGHTALYWYRQSLGQGLEFLIYFQGNSAPDKSGLPSDRFSAERTGGSVSTLTIQRTQQEDSAVYLCASSLVGTLAYEQYFGPGTRLTVT.